One and the same sample provided the 11 T cell receptor beta chains below, sequenced in a study of T cells in Graves' hyperthyroidism and ophthalmopathy. Researchers amplified the TCR beta CDR3 regions from RNA transcripts. During a first-round RT-PCR of the TCR CDR3, the HTBI primer set was used. From the multiplex PCR reads, TCRdb called clonotypes with MiXCR, one entry per CDR3 protein. This sample carries approximately 400,000 distinct CDR3 sequences, 15% to 19% of them seen once, and the ten largest clones take about 7.7%. The sample taken for sequencing was blood. The receptors come from a woman aged 18-35 years with Graves' hyperthyroidism.

This clonotype has a count of ten or more. The chain links TRBV7-3 to TRBJ2-1; D possibly corresponds to TRBD2 (7 bases). The CDR3 totals 16 residues. Per germline, CDR1 SGHTA and CDR2 FQGTGA. Between the trimmed V and J ends, which lost 4 bases and 2 bases, there was a span of 15 bases. CDR3 loop: CASSWKGGGPYNEQFF. CDR3 DNA sequence: TGTGCCAGCAGCTGGAAAGGCGGGGGCCCCTACAATGAGCAGTTCTTC.

The chain carries TRBV10-3 and TRBJ2-2; 8 bases agree with TRBD1. CDR3 length: 14 amino acids. Trimming took 8 bases from V and 0 from J; bases not matched to a gene: 2. In germline, CDR1 is ENHRY, CDR2 SYGVKD. The CDR3 DNA follows: TGTGCCATCTCGACAGGGGCGAACACCGGGGAGCTGTTTTTT. It translates to CAISTGANTGELFF.

The table lists this clonotype with many counts. The V and J genes are TRBV24-1 and TRBJ2-5; TRBD2 agrees at 11 bases. This CDR3 is 18 amino acids long. V gave up 2 bases and J gave up 5 bases; unmatched junction bases: 12. CDR1 is KGHDR and CDR2 is SFDVKD in the germline V gene. The CDR3 DNA sequence: TGTGCCACCAGTGATTCGAGAAGTAGCGGGAGGGCCGGGGAGACCCAGTACTTC. Amino acids: CATSDSRSSGRAGETQYF.

This clonotype was counted a few times. Written as DNA, the CDR3 is TGTGCCAGCAGCATGACATTTAACTATGGCTACACCTTC. It specifies CASSMTFNYGYTF. The rearrangement links TRBV28 to TRBJ1-2; D unclear. This CDR3 contains 13 residues. CDR1 and CDR2 (germline): MDHEN, SYDVKM. The ends were cut back, 6 bases at V and 1 base at J, with 9 bases in the middle.

This clonotype was counted ten times or more. J is TRBJ1-4 and V is TRBV7-2; D is undetermined. V lost 1 base and J 4 bases, leaving 13 bases between the germline ends. This CDR3 has 16 amino acids. CDR1 and CDR2 from the germline V gene are SGHTA and FQGNSA. CDR3 sequence: CASSLGGRAFNEKLFF. In DNA, the CDR3 is TGTGCCAGCAGCTTAGGTGGACGGGCCTTTAATGAAAAACTGTTTTTT.

In its sample, this clonotype was seen many times. The chain is built from TRBV6-1 and TRBJ2-7, with TRBD1 identical over 11 bases. V gave up 3 bases and J gave up 2 bases; unmatched junction bases: 6. Germline lookup yields CDR1 MNHNS and CDR2 SASEGT. The CDR3 totals 16 residues. The CDR3 loop reads CASSDAPGQGAYEQYF. DNA of the CDR3: TGTGCCAGCAGTGACGCCCCGGGACAGGGGGCCTACGAGCAGTACTTC.

This clonotype showed up many times. The chain uses TRBV11-2 and TRBJ1-3; the D gene is possibly TRBD1 (6 bases). Germline V CDR1 and CDR2: SGHAT, FQNNGV. V was pared by 6 bases and J by 0 bases, with 15 bases between. The length of the CDR3 is 16 residues. The chain's CDR3 is CASRQTGSNSGNTIYF. CDR3 DNA sequence: TGTGCCAGCAGGCAGACAGGTTCTAACTCTGGAAACACCATATATTTT.

This clonotype was picked up many times. The V and J genes are TRBV20-1 and TRBJ2-5, with 14 bases matching TRBD2. Trimming removed 3 bases from V and 5 bases from J; junction bases left unmatched: 2. The germline V gene encodes CDR1 DFQATT and CDR2 SNEGSKA (reference sequence). This CDR3 contains 14 residues. CDR3: CSARGLAGVETQYF. The DNA of the CDR3 is TGCAGTGCTAGGGGACTAGCGGGAGTGGAGACCCAGTACTTC.

This clonotype was seen many times. The rearrangement links TRBV30 to TRBJ2-5; D perhaps matches TRBD1 (5 bases). Trimming stripped 0 bases from V and 5 bases from J, with 16 bases between. The CDR3 loop spans 15 amino acids. Germline CDR1 is GTSNPN and CDR2 is SVGIG (reference sequence). The chain's CDR3 is CAWSVSDSHRETQYF. The CDR3 DNA sequence: TGTGCCTGGAGTGTAAGCGACAGCCACCGGGAGACCCAGTACTTC.

Ten or more counts support this clonotype. The chain has TRBV7-9 and TRBJ2-1; 9 nucleotides agree with TRBD1. From germline, CDR1 is SEHNR and CDR2 FQNEAQ (reference sequence). Germline trimming cut 5 bases from V and 6 bases from J; bases unmatched to any gene: 11. This CDR3 contains 16 residues. The DNA for the CDR3 is TGTGCCAGCAGCAAGAACCGGGACAGGGCTACCAATGAGCAGTTCTTC. Translation: CASSKNRDRATNEQFF.

This clonotype was detected ten times or more. V and J are TRBV3-1 and TRBJ2-2; no definite D call. Germline lookup yields CDR1 LGHDT and CDR2 YNNKEL (reference sequence). The CDR3 runs 14 residues. The germline V and J ends were trimmed by 4 bases and 4 bases, with 10 bases remaining between them. The CDR3 region has the DNA TGTGCCAGCAGCCGTTTGAGAACCACCGGGGAGCTGTTTTTT. Translated: CASSRLRTTGELFF.